The TCR beta chain under discussion was sequenced for a study of cytomegalovirus exposure and HLA in healthy donors. As to this clone: Other DNA sequences in this specimen translate into the identical CDR3.

CDR3 size: 13 residues. Looked up from germline, CDR1 is SGHRS and CDR2 is YFSETQ. Trimming pared 0 bases from V and 1 base from J, leaving 3 bases between. 60 Vbeta and 13 Jbeta primers were used in PCR. Clones were read by immunoSEQ multiplex PCR, and TCRdb kept only the in-frame ones, dropping some. The sample lists tens of thousands of clones, about 70% occurring once. Source material: PBMCs. The TCR sequence derives from a man between 35 and 55 years old in good health and CMV-seropositive. The chain is built from TRBV5-1 and TRBJ2-3; no definite D call. In DNA, the CDR3 is TGCGCCAGCAGCTTGGCTGGCACAGATACGCAGTATTTT. Its translation is CASSLAGTDTQYF. Supplemented by reference TRBV5-1 and TRBJ2-3, the full variable domain reads KAGVTQTPRYLIKTRGQQVTLSCSPISGHRSVSWYQQTPGQGLQFLFEYFSETQRNKGNFPGRFSGRQFSNSRSEMNVSTLELGDSALYLCASSLAGTDTQYFGPGTRLTVL.